This T cell receptor (beta chain) is drawn from a study of T cell responses to AZD1222 COVID-19 vaccine. TCRdb keeps only in-frame clones here, not all; method: immunoSEQ multiplex PCR. The data show about 140,000 clones, approximately 90% seen once. Germline lookup yields CDR1 LNHDA and CDR2 SQIVND (reference sequence). The CDR3 covers 15 residues. J was trimmed by 2 bases and V by 6 bases; bases with no gene match: 6. The TCR was taken from an adult who received the AZD1222 COVID-19 vaccine. The starting material was peripheral blood, obtained 28 days after the second AZD1222 dose. This rearrangement joins TRBV19 to TRBJ2-1, with TRBD2 matching over 8 bases. CDR3 nucleotides: TGTGCCAGTAGAGATTTTAGCGGGACCTACAATGAGCAGTTCTTC. Its translation is CASRDFSGTYNEQFF.